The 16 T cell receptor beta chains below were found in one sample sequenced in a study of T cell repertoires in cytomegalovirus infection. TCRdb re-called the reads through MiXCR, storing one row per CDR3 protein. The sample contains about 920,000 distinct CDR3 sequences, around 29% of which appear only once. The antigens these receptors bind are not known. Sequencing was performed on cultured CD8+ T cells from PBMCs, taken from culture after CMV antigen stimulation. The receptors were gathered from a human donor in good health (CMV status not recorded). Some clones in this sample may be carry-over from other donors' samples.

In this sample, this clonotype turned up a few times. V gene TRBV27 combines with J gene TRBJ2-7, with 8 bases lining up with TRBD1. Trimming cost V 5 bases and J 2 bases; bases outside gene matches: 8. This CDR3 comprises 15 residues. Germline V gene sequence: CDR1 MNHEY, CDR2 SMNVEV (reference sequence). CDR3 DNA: TGTGCCAGCAGTCTCCGGACAGGGCTCGCCTACGAGCAGTACTTC. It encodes CASSLRTGLAYEQYF.

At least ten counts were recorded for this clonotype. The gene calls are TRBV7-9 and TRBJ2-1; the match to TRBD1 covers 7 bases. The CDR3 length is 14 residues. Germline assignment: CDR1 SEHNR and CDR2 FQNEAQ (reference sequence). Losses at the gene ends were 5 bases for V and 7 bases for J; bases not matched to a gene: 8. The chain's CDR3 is CASSPRDSLNEQFF. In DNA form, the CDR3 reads TGTGCCAGCAGCCCGAGGGACAGCTTAAATGAGCAGTTCTTC.

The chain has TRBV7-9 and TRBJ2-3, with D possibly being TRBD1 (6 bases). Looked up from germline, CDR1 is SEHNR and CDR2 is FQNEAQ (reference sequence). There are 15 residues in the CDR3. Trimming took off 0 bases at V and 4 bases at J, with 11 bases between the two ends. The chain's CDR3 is CASSLAVGGPDTQYF. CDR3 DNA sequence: TGTGCCAGCAGCTTAGCCGTAGGGGGTCCAGATACGCAGTATTTT.

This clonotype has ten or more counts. As DNA, the CDR3 is TGTGCCAGCAGCTTAAGCGGCGTACAGGGGGCTAAAGAGCCCCAGCATTTT. This encodes CASSLSGVQGAKEPQHF. V gene TRBV7-8 combines with J gene TRBJ1-5; 9 bases match TRBD1. The CDR3 contains 17 residues. Germline loops: CDR1 SGHVS, CDR2 FQNEAQ. V shed 2 bases and J 8 bases; nucleotides not matched to a gene: 13.

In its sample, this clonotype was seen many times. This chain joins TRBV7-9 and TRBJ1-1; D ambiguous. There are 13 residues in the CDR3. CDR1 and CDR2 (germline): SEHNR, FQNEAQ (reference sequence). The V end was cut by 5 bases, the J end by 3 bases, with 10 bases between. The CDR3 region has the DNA TGTGCCAGCAGCCGCTTCCTGGACACTGAAGCTTTCTTT. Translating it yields CASSRFLDTEAFF.

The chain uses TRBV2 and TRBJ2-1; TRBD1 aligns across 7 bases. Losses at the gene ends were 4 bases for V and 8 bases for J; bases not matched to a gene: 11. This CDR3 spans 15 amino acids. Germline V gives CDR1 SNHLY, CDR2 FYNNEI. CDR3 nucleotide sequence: TGTGCCAGCAGTGTTAGGGGGCTCGAAAAGTATGAGCAGTTCTTC. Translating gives CASSVRGLEKYEQFF.

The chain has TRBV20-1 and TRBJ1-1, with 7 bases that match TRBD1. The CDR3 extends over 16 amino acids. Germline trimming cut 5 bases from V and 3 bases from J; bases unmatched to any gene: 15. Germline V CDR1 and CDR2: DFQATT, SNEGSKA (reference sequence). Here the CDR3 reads CSAYATGDPKYTEAFF. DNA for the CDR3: TGCAGTGCTTACGCTACAGGGGACCCTAAGTACACTGAAGCTTTCTTT.

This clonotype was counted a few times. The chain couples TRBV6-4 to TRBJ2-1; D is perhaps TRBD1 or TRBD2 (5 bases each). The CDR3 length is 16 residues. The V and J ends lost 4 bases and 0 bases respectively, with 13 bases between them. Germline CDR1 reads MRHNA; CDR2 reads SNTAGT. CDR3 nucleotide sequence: TGTGCCAGCAGTGGCCTGGGACGGGGCTCCTACAATGAGCAGTTCTTC. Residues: CASSGLGRGSYNEQFF.

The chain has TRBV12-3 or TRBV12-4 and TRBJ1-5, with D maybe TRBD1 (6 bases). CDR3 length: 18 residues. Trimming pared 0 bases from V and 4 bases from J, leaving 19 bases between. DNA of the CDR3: TGTGCCAGCAGTTTAGCGGGTCCAGGTCAGGGGTCGAATCAGCCCCAGCATTTT. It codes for CASSLAGPGQGSNQPQHF.

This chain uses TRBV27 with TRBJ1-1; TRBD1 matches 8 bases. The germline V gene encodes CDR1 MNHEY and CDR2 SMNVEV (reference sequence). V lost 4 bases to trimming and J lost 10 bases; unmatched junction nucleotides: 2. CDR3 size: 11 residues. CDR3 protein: CASSSGTGAFF. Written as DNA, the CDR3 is TGTGCCAGCAGTTCCGGGACAGGAGCTTTCTTT.

CDR3: CASSLTPDSRPGYTF. The CDR3 bases are TGTGCCAGCAGCTTAACCCCAGACAGCCGCCCAGGCTACACCTTC. The chain carries TRBV27 and TRBJ1-2, with a weak D call TRBD1 (5 bases). Trimming pared 6 bases from V and 8 bases from J, leaving 22 bases between. CDR1 is MNHEY and CDR2 is SMNVEV in the germline V gene (reference sequence). The CDR3 sequence is 15 residues long.

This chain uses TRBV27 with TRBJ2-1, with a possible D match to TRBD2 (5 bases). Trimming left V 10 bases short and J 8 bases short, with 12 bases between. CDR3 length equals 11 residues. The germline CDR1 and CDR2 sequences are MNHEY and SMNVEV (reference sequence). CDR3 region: CATWMGDEQFF. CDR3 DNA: TGTGCCACCTGGATGGGAGATGAGCAGTTCTTC.

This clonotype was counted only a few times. CDR3 sequence: CARSFGTNGPYSNQPQHF. The CDR3 DNA sequence: TGTGCCAGAAGCTTTGGGACAAACGGACCATATAGCAATCAGCCCCAGCATTTT. This chain links TRBV5-3 with TRBJ1-5; a weak D match, TRBD1 (6 bases). TRBV5-3 is an open reading frame, and its role is uncertain. V lost 2 bases, J lost 0 bases, and 18 bases lay in between. The CDR3 length is 18 residues.

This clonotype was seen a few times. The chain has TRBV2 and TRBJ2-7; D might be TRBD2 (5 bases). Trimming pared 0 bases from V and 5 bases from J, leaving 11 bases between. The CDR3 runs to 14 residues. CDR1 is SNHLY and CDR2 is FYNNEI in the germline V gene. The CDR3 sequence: CASSEAGRVDEQYF. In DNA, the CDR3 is TGTGCCAGCAGTGAAGCAGGGAGAGTTGACGAGCAGTACTTC. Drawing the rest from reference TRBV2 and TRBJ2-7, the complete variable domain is EPEVTQTPSHQVTQMGQEVILRCVPISNHLYFYWYRQILGQKVEFLVSFYNNEISEKSEIFDDQFSVERPDGSNFTLKIRSTKLEDSAMYFCASSEAGRVDEQYFGPGTRLTVT.

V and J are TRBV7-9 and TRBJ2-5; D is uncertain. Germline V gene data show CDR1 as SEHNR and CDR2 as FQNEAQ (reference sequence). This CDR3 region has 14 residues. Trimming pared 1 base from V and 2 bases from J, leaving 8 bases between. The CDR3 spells CASSLEQLQETQYF. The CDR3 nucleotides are TGTGCCAGCAGCTTAGAACAGCTTCAAGAGACCCAGTACTTC.

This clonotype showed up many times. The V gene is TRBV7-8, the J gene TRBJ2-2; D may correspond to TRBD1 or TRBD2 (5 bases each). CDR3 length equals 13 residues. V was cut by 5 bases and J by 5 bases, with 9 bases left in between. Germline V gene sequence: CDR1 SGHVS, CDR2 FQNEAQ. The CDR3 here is CASSPEGTGELFF. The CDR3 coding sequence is TGTGCCAGCAGCCCAGAGGGGACCGGGGAGCTGTTTTTT.